The sequence of this T cell receptor (beta chain) was determined in a study of blood T cell repertoires in COVID-19. The overall study: Collection of acute and convalescent COVID-19 samples took place in the United States, Italy and Spain.

The CDR3 loop spans 13 amino acids. Per germline, CDR1 SEHNR and CDR2 FQNEAQ (reference sequence). Trimming left V 4 bases short and J 5 bases short, with 9 bases between. Seattle patients were enrolled while actively infected and followed longitudinally. Data came from immunoSEQ multiplex PCR; TCRdb stores just in-frame clones and leaves some out. The data show around 470,000 clones, nearly 90% seen once. The chain carries TRBV7-9 and TRBJ1-5; D is unclear. The sequence came from a young man with COVID-19, enrolled during active disease. The sequencing sample was made of peripheral blood. Here the CDR3 reads CASSSSGDQPQHF. CDR3 DNA sequence: TGTGCCAGCAGCTCGTCGGGAGATCAGCCCCAGCATTTT.